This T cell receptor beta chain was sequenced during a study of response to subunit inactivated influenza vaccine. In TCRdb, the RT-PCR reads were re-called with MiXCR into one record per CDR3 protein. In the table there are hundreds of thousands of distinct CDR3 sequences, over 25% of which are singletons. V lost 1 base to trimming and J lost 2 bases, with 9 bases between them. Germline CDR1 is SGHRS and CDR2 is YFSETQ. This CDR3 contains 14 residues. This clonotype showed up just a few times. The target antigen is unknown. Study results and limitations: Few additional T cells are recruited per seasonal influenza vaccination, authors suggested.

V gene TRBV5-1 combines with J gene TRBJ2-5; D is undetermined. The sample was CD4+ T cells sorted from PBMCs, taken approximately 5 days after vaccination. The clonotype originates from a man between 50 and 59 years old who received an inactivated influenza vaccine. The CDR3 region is CASSLSADQETQYF. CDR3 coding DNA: TGCGCCAGCAGCTTGTCAGCAGATCAAGAGACCCAGTACTTC.